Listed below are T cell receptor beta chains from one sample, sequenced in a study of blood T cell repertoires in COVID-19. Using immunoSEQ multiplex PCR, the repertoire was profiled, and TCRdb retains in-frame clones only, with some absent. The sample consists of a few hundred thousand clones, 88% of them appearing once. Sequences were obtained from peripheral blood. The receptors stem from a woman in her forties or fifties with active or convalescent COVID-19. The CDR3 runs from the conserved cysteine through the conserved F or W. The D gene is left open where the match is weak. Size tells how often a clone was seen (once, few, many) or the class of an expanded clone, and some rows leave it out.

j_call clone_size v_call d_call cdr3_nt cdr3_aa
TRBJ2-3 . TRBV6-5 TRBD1 TGTGCCAGCAGCCCCGGGACAGCGAACCCAGATACGCAGTATTTT CASSPGTANPDTQYF
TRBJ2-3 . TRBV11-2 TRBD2 TGTGCCAGCAGCTTAAATAGCGGGAGAGGGAGAGATACGCAGTATTTT CASSLNSGRGRDTQYF
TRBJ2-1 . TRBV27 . TGTGCCAGCAGTTTAGATTCGGGAGTATTATTCAATGAGCAGTTCTTC CASSLDSGVLFNEQFF
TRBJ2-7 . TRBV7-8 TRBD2 TGTGCCAGCAGCCCCGGGACTAGCGGGGACCTCTACGAGCAGTACTTC CASSPGTSGDLYEQYF
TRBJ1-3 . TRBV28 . TGTGCCAGCAGTTTAAGGCAGGCTGGAAACACCATATATTTT CASSLRQAGNTIYF
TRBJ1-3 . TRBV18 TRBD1 TGTGCCAGCTCACTTACCCAGGGGGTCGGTGGAAACACCATATATTTT CASSLTQGVGGNTIYF
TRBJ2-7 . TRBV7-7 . TGTGCTAGCAGCTTTAGGGCAGGGTTAATTATAGTCCACGAGCAGTACTTC CASSFRAGLIIVHEQYF
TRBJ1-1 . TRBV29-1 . TGCAGCTCCCTTTCGGGGTCCACTGAAGCTTTCTTT CSSLSGSTEAFF
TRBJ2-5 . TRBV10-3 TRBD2 TGTGCCATCAGACGGACTAGCGGAGAAGAGACCCAGTACTTC CAIRRTSGEETQYF
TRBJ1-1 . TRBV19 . TGTGCCAGTAGTATTGTCGTATTGAACACTGAAGCTTTCTTT CASSIVVLNTEAFF
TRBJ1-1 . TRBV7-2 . TGTGCCAGCAGCTACTCCTACACTGAAGCTTTCTTT CASSYSYTEAFF
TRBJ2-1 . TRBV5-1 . TGCGCCAGCAGCATAAGACTAGTTAGGCATGAGCAGTTCTTC CASSIRLVRHEQFF
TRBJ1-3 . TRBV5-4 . TGTGCCAGCAGCTTGGATTCCGTAAGCGGTCGCAACACCATATATTTT CASSLDSVSGRNTIYF
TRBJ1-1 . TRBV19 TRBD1 TGTGCCAGTAGTGCCTCGGGACAGGTGAACACTGAAGCTTTCTTT CASSASGQVNTEAFF
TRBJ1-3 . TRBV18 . TGTGCCAGCTCACCTCAGACAGACGGAAACACCATATATTTT CASSPQTDGNTIYF
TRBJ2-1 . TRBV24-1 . TGTGCCACCAGTGATTTGCGCAGGGAGCAGTTCTTC CATSDLRREQFF
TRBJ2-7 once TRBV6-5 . TGTGCCAGCAGTTACTCATACAGGGCCGAGCAGTACTTC CASSYSYRAEQYF
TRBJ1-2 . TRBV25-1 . TGTGCCAGCAGTGATCGGGAGTGGACCTATGGCTACACCTTC CASSDREWTYGYTF
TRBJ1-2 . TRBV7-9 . TGTGCCAGCAGCTTAGGTCAGGGGCCCTATGGCTACACCTTC CASSLGQGPYGYTF
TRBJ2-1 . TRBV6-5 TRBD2 TGTGCCAGCAGTCGGACTAGCGGGACCTACAATGAGCAGTTCTTC CASSRTSGTYNEQFF
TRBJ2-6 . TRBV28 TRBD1 TGTGCCAGCAGAGGGACAGGTGGGGCCAACGTCCTGACTTTC CASRGTGGANVLTF
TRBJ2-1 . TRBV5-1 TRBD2 TGCGCCAGCAGCTCGAGCCGGGGGGTAGGTGTGTCTGAGCAGTTCTTC CASSSSRGVGVSEQFF
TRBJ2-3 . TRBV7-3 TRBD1 TGTGCCAGCAGCTTAGGGACAGGTAGCACAGATACGCAGTATTTT CASSLGTGSTDTQYF
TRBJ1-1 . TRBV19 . TGTGCCAGTAGGAGGGCGTCTGAAGCTTTCTTT CASRRASEAFF
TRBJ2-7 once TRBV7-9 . TGTGCCAGCAGCCCACCCTCTGACAGCAACTACGAGCAGTACTTC CASSPPSDSNYEQYF